This entry is about one TCR beta chain. This entry belongs to a study of T cells in Graves' hyperthyroidism and ophthalmopathy. RNA transcripts were the template for amplifying TCR beta CDR3 regions. In the first-round RT-PCR of the TCR CDR3, the HTBI primer set was used. TCRdb re-derived calls from the multiplex PCR reads in MiXCR, one entry per CDR3 protein. The sample shows around 350,000 distinct CDR3 sequences, about 20% of them seen only once. Per the germline V gene, CDR1 is MGHRA and CDR2 is YSYEKL. The CDR3 extends over 18 amino acids. Trimming pared 1 base from V and 7 bases from J, leaving 25 bases between.

Specimen: blood. The rearrangement links TRBV4-1 to TRBJ2-5; D might be TRBD1 (6 bases). This sequence originates from a woman aged 18-29 years with Graves' hyperthyroidism. DNA for the CDR3: TGCGCCAGCAGCCAAGTGTTTAATTCTGGGGGCCCAGAGGTGACCCAGTACTTC. Translated, it gives CASSQVFNSGGPEVTQYF.